This T cell receptor (beta chain) was identified in a study of cytomegalovirus exposure and HLA in healthy donors. This clone occurred a few times. The PCR employed 60 Vbeta primers together with 13 Jbeta primers. Profiled with immunoSEQ multiplex PCR; TCRdb holds only in-frame clones, not every one. The table lists 150,000 to 200,000 clones, roughly 80% of them singletons. Source material: PBMCs. The TCR sequence derives from a man between 50 and 59 years old in good health and CMV-seronegative.

The CDR3 spells CASSLQGGDGANVLTF. The CDR3 DNA follows: TGTGCCAGCAGCTTGCAAGGGGGCGATGGGGCCAACGTCCTGACTTTC. The rearrangement joins TRBV5-6 to TRBJ2-6; 7 nucleotides agree with TRBD1. The V segment lost 1 base and the J segment 3 bases; nucleotides outside the gene matches: 4. The germline V gene has CDR1 SGHDT and CDR2 YYEEEE. The CDR3 loop spans 16 amino acids. Using reference TRBV5-6 and TRBJ2-6 for the parts outside the CDR3, the full variable domain is DAGVTQSPTHLIKTRGQQVTLRCSPKSGHDTVSWYQQALGQGPQFIFQYYEEEERQRGNFPDRFSGHQFPNYSSELNVNALLLGDSALYLCASSLQGGDGANVLTFGAGSRLTVL.